The clone carrying this T cell receptor beta chain has a handful of counts. Antigen unknown. These data belong to a study of regulatory T cells in long-lasting Graves disease. Study summary: It was over 5 years of antithyroid drugs, with positive TSH receptor antibodies, that meant persistent Graves' disease. Study-level points and caveats: Among samples with persistent disease, TRBV28, TRBJ1-2 and TRBJ2-5 were favored.

CDR3-region Arm-PCR and iRepertoire HTBI primers produced the TCR beta libraries. TCRdb passed the multiplex PCR reads through MiXCR, listing each CDR3 protein once. This sample has roughly 700,000 distinct CDR3 sequences, with about 30% found just once. Regarding time point: persistent/refractory GD, antithyroid drugs over 5 years with positive TRAb. After RNA was extracted from PBMCs, the TCR library was made from it. As collected, the peripheral blood samples measured approximately 10 milliliters each and went into EDTA tubes. V lost 2 bases, J lost 7 bases, and 6 bases lay in between. The germline CDR1 and CDR2 sequences are DFQATT and SNEGSKA (reference sequence). This CDR3 has 12 residues.

The sample here was peripheral blood mononuclear cells (PBMCs), taken when the disease was refractory, from a patient treated with antithyroid drugs. The rearrangement joins TRBV20-1 to TRBJ1-6; D is unresolved. The source is a female donor with Graves disease. The CDR3 DNA reads TGCAGTGCTAGAACGCCGAATTCACCCCTCCACTTT. Protein sequence: CSARTPNSPLHF.